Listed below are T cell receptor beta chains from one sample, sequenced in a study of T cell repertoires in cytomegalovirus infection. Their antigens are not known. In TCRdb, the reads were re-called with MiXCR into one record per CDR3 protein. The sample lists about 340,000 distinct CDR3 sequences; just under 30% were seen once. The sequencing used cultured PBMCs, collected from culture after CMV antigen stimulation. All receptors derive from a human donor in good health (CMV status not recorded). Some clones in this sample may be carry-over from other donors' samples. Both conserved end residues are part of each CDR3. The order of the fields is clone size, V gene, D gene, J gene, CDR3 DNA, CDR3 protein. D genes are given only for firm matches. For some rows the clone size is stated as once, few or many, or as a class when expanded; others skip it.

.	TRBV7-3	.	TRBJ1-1	TGTGCCAGCAGCTTAAGCGGGGGAAAGAACACTGAAGCTTTCTTT	CASSLSGGKNTEAFF
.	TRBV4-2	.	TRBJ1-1	TGTGCCAGCAGCCAAGAAGCTGGATCTGAAGCTTTCTTT	CASSQEAGSEAFF
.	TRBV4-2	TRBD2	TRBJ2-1	TGTGCCAGCAGCAACCCGGGACTATACAATGAGCAGTTCTTC	CASSNPGLYNEQFF
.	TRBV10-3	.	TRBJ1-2	TGTGCCATCAGTGTGGACACCTCTAACTATGGCTACACCTTC	CAISVDTSNYGYTF
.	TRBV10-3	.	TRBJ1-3	TGTGCCATCAGTGAGTCCCCCGGGTTCTCTGGAAACACCATATATTTT	CAISESPGFSGNTIYF
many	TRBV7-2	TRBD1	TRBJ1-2	TGTGCCAGCAGCTTAGTAGGGACAGGGGGCTCCATGTCTAACTATGGCTACACCTTC	CASSLVGTGGSMSNYGYTF
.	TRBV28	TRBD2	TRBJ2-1	TGTGCCATTTACTCGCGGGAGGGTGGGGAGCAGTTCTTC	CAIYSREGGEQFF
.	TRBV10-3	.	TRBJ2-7	TGTGCCATCAGTGAGTCTGGGCAGGGGGGCTACGAGCAGTACTTC	CAISESGQGGYEQYF
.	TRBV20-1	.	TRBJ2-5	TGCAGTGCCCCTAAGGACGAGCGAACGATCCAAGAGACCCAGTACTTC	CSAPKDERTIQETQYF
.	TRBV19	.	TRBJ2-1	TGTGCCAGTAGTATAGAAAGGAATGAGCAGTTCTTC	CASSIERNEQFF
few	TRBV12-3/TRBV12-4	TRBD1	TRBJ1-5	TGTGCCAGCAGTTTTGATCCGCAGGACAGGGGGTTTCAGCCCCAGCATTTT	CASSFDPQDRGFQPQHF
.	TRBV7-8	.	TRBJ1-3	TGTGCCAGCAGCTTAGAGGGGGACATAGGCTCTGGAAACACCATATATTTT	CASSLEGDIGSGNTIYF
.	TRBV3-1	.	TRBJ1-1	TGTGCCAGCACCCCACAGCAGAACACTGAAGCTTTCTTT	CASTPQQNTEAFF
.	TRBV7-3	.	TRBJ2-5	TGTGCCAGCAGCTTAAGGCGGAGGGAGACCCAGTACTTC	CASSLRRRETQYF
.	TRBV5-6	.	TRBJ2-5	TGTGCCAGCAGTTACAGGGAAGAGACCCAGTACTTC	CASSYREETQYF
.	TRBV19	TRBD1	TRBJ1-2	TGTGCCAGTACCCCGACAGGGGCCTATGGCTACACCTTC	CASTPTGAYGYTF
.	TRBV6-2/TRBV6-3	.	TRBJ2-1	TGTGCCAGCATTCGACAGGACTCATCCTACAATGAGCAGTTCTTC	CASIRQDSSYNEQFF
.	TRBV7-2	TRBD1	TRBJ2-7	TGTGCCAGCAGCTTATACAGGGGCCCCTACGAGCAGTACTTC	CASSLYRGPYEQYF
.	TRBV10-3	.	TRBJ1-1	TGTGCCATCAGTGAGGCAATGGTGTTAGGGGGGAACACTGAAGCTTTCTTT	CAISEAMVLGGNTEAFF
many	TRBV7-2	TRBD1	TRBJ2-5	TGTGCCAGCAGCTTAGCCGGACAGGGGGTGGGAGGGGCCCAGTACTTC	CASSLAGQGVGGAQYF
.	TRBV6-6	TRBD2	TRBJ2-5	TGTGCCAGCACTCCACGTACACTAGCGGCCTCAGGAGAGACCCAGTACTTC	CASTPRTLAASGETQYF
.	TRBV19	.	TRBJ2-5	TGTGCCAGTCACAGACAGACCCAAGAGACCCAGTACTTC	CASHRQTQETQYF
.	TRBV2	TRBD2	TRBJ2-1	TGTGCCAGCAGATTCCTAGGGAGGGCTTTTAACAATGAGCAGTTCTTC	CASRFLGRAFNNEQFF
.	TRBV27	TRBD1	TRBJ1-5	TGTGCCAGCAGTTTATTATCAGACAGGGGGCAGGATCAGCCCCAGCATTTT	CASSLLSDRGQDQPQHF
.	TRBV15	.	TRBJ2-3	TGTGCCACCAGCAGAGATCCGGTTTGGAGGGCAGATACGCAGTATTTT	CATSRDPVWRADTQYF
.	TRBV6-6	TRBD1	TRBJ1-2	TGTGCCAGCAGACGACAGGGGGAAGGCTACACCTTC	CASRRQGEGYTF
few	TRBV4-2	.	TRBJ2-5	TGTGCCAGCAGCCAAGATCAGGGTTTGGAAGAGACCCAGTACTTC	CASSQDQGLEETQYF
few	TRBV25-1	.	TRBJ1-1	TGTGCCAGCAGTGACCCTCGGGCAGGGCCAAACACTGAAGCTTTCTTT	CASSDPRAGPNTEAFF
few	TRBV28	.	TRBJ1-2	TGTGCCAGCAGTTTACCCGAGGCTGGCTACACCTTC	CASSLPEAGYTF
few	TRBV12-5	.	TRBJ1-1	TGTGCTAGTGGTTTGGTCATCGGGCCGAGCACTGAAGCTTTCTTT	CASGLVIGPSTEAFF